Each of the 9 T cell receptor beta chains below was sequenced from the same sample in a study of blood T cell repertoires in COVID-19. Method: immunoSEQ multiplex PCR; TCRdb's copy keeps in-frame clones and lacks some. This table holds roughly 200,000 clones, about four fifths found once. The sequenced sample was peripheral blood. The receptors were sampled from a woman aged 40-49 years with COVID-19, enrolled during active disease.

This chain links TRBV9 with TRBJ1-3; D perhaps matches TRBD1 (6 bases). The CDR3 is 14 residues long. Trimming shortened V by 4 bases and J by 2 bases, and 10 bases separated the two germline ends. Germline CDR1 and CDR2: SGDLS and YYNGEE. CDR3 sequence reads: CASSLTGAGNTIYF. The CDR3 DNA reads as TGTGCCAGCAGCCTGACAGGTGCTGGAAACACCATATATTTT. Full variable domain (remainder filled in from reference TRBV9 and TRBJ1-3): DSGVTQTPKHLITATGQRVTLRCSPRSGDLSVYWYQQSLDQGLQFLIQYYNGEERAKGNILERFSAQQFPDLHSELNLSSLELGDSALYFCASSLTGAGNTIYFGEGSWLTVV.

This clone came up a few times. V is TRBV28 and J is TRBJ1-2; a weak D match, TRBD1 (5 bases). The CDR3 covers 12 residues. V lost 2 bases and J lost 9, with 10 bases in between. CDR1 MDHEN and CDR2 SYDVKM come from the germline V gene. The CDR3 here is CASSLQGRSYTF. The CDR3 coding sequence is TGTGCCAGCAGTTTACAGGGAAGGAGCTACACCTTC.

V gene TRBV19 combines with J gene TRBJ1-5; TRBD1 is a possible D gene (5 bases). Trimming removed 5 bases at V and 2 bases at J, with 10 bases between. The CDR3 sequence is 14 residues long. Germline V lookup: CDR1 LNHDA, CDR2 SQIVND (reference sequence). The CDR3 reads CASSQGFGNQPQHF. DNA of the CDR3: TGTGCCAGTAGTCAGGGTTTCGGCAATCAGCCCCAGCATTTT.

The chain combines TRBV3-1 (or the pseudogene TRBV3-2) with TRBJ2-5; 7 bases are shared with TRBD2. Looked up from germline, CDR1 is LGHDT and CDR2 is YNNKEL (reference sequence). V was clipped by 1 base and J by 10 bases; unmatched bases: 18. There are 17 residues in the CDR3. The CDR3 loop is CASSQGRSVGGRMNQYF. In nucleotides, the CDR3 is TGTGCCAGCAGCCAAGGGAGGTCGGTCGGCGGGAGAATGAACCAGTACTTC.

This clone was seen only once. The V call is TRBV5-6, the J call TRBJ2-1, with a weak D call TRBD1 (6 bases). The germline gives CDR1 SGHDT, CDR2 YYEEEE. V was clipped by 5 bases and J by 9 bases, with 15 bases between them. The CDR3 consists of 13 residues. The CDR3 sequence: CASRFRQAVEQFF. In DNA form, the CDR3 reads TGTGCCAGCAGATTTCGACAGGCGGTTGAGCAGTTCTTC.

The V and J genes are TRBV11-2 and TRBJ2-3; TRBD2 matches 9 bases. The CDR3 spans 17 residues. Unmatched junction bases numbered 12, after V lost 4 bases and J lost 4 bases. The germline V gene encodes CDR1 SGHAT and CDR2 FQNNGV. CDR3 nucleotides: TGTGCCAGCAGCTCATGGGCGGGAGGGGAGCGAGCAGATACGCAGTATTTT. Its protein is CASSSWAGGERADTQYF.

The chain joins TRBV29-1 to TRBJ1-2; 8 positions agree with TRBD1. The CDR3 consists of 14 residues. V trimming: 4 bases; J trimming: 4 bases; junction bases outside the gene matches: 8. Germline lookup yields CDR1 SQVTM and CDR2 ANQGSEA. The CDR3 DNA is TGCAGCGTTGGCCAGGGACAGGTGGGCTATGGCTACACCTTC. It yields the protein CSVGQGQVGYGYTF.

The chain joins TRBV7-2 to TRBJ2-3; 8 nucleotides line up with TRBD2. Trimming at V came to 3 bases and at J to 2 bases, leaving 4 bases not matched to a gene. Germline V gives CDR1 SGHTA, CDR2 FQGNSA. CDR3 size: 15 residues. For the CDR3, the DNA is TGTGCCAGCAGCTTTAGCGGGAAACACACAGATACGCAGTATTTT. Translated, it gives CASSFSGKHTDTQYF.

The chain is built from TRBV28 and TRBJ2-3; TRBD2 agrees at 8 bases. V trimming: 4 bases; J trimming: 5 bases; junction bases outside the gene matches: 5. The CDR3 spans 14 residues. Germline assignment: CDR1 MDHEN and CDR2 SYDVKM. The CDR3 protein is CASSSRLAIDTQYF. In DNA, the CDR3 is TGTGCCAGCAGTTCGAGACTAGCGATAGATACGCAGTATTTT.